One sample yielded the 28 T cell receptor beta chains listed below, sequenced in a study of early T cells in non-severe SARS-CoV-2 infection. Using its own MiXCR run on the 5' RACE reads, TCRdb lists one record per CDR3 protein. The repertoire holds 27,000 or so distinct CDR3 sequences, with roughly 3.9% as singletons. Sequencing input: whole blood. These receptors all stem from an adult who was a healthcare worker with PCR-confirmed SARS-CoV-2 infection or an uninfected control (not recorded which).

The sample holds many counts of this clonotype. CDR3 DNA sequence: TGTGCCAGCAGACCGACAGGGGCCGGGGAGCTGTTTTTT. Translating it yields CASRPTGAGELFF. The chain combines TRBV7-9 with TRBJ2-2; 8 nucleotides align to TRBD1. Germline V gene data show CDR1 as SEHNR and CDR2 as FQNEAQ (reference sequence). The CDR3 extends over 13 amino acids. Trimming removed 6 bases from V and 6 bases from J; junction bases left unmatched: 3.

This clonotype was detected ten times or more. This rearrangement joins TRBV18 to TRBJ2-5, with no clear D. Trimming shortened V by 4 bases and J by 5 bases, and 11 bases separated the two germline ends. CDR1 KGHSH and CDR2 LQKENI come from the germline V gene. The CDR3 has 13 residues. The CDR3 sequence: CASSHPFSETQYF. CDR3 DNA: TGTGCCAGCTCACACCCCTTCTCGGAGACCCAGTACTTC.

This clonotype came up many times. The chain has TRBV29-1 and TRBJ1-5; D is uncertain. Germline CDR1 SQVTM, CDR2 ANQGSEA. The CDR3 loop spans 13 amino acids. V shed 2 bases and J shed 4 bases, with 9 bases lying between them. Here the CDR3 reads CSVESSPNQPQHF. CDR3 coding DNA: TGCAGCGTTGAATCAAGTCCTAATCAGCCCCAGCATTTT. The full variable domain, with the rest looked up from reference TRBV29-1 and TRBJ1-5, is SAVISQKPSRDICQRGTSLTIQCQVDSQVTMMFWYRQQPGQSLTLIATANQGSEATYESGFVIDKFPISRPNLTFSTLTVSNMSPEDSSIYLCSVESSPNQPQHFGDGTRLSIL.

This clonotype was counted ten times or more. The chain combines TRBV5-6 with TRBJ2-7; 7 nucleotides align to TRBD2. Germline CDR1 is SGHDT and CDR2 is YYEEEE. V gave up 1 base and J gave up 0 bases; unmatched junction bases: 4. The CDR3 sequence is 15 residues long. The CDR3 spells CASSLLAAISYEQYF. The CDR3 coding sequence is TGTGCCAGCAGCTTGCTAGCGGCTATCTCCTACGAGCAGTACTTC.

This clonotype was detected many times. The chain uses TRBV21-1 and TRBJ2-1; TRBD2 was called by the table and not checked on the DNA. TRBV21-1 represents a pseudogene. This CDR3 comprises 17 residues. For the CDR3, the DNA is TGTGCCAGCAGTCTCTGGGGGACTAGTCCCTCCTACAATGAGCAGTTCTTC. Its translation: CASSLWGTSPSYNEQFF.

In its sample, this clonotype was seen many times. V gene TRBV4-1 combines with J gene TRBJ1-6, with D perhaps matching TRBD1 (6 bases). V was trimmed by 0 bases and J by 5 bases, leaving 14 bases between them. Germline V gene lookup returns CDR1 MGHRA and CDR2 YSYEKL. The CDR3 loop spans 17 amino acids. The CDR3 loop is CASSQDWSRGNNSPLHF. DNA of the CDR3: TGCGCCAGCAGCCAAGATTGGAGCAGGGGCAATAATTCACCCCTCCACTTT.

Many counts were recorded for this clonotype. The chain recombines TRBV29-1 with TRBJ2-3; D remains ambiguous. Looked up from germline, CDR1 is SQVTM and CDR2 is ANQGSEA. The length of the CDR3 is 13 residues. The ends were cut back, 1 base at V and 4 bases at J, with 9 bases in the middle. Here the CDR3 DNA reads TGCAGCGTTGAAGGACGGTTGGCAGATACGCAGTATTTT. Amino acid sequence: CSVEGRLADTQYF.

This clonotype was seen repeatedly, ten times or more. The gene calls are TRBV27 and TRBJ2-7; 8 bases fit TRBD2. Germline V lookup: CDR1 MNHEY, CDR2 SMNVEV (reference sequence). The CDR3 sequence is 17 residues long. This CDR3 is CAVGRDQTLGLASEQYF. As DNA, the CDR3 is TGTGCAGTCGGAAGGGACCAGACGCTTGGACTAGCTTCCGAGCAGTACTTC.

This clonotype appeared many times. The genes are TRBV10-2 and TRBJ1-1; D gene uncertain. CDR3 length: 14 amino acids. Germline V lookup: CDR1 WSHSY, CDR2 SAAADI. V lost 7 bases and J lost 2, with 14 bases in between. CDR3 amino acids: CASTPTLENTEAFF. For the CDR3, the DNA is TGCGCCAGCACCCCCACACTGGAAAACACTGAAGCTTTCTTT.

In its sample, this clonotype was seen many times. The rearrangement joins TRBV27 to TRBJ2-1, with 10 bases fitting TRBD2. Germline assignment: CDR1 MNHEY and CDR2 SMNVEV (reference sequence). The CDR3 totals 14 residues. J gave up 6 bases and V 9 bases, and 8 bases lay outside the gene matches. CDR3 nucleotide sequence: TGTGCCAGTCGAGCGGGAGGGCCGGGCAATGAGCAGTTCTTC. As protein: CASRAGGPGNEQFF.

The gene calls are TRBV13 and TRBJ2-1; D is undetermined. The CDR3 is 16 amino acids. Germline assignment: CDR1 PRHDT and CDR2 FYEKMQ (reference sequence). The V gene lost 5 bases and the J gene lost 2 bases, with 16 bases spanning the gap. CDR3 residues: CASSPPRASPYNEQFF. The CDR3 nucleotides are TGTGCCAGCAGCCCCCCCCGCGCGTCGCCCTACAATGAGCAGTTCTTC.

This clonotype has at least ten counts. This chain uses TRBV6-2 or TRBV6-3 with TRBJ1-6; D call uncertain. The CDR3 spans 14 residues. Germline loops: CDR1 MNHEY, CDR2 SVGEGT. V shed 10 bases and J shed 9 bases, with 19 bases lying between them. CDR3 coding DNA: TGTGCCATCAGGCAGACTTCGGAAATTTCACCCCTCCACTTT. As protein: CAIRQTSEISPLHF.

V usage is TRBV27 and J usage is TRBJ1-2, with TRBD1 matching over 11 bases. CDR3 length: 15 residues. With 2 bases clipped from V and 6 bases from J, the junction kept 5 bases outside the gene matches. Germline CDR1 and CDR2: MNHEY and SMNVEV (reference sequence). CDR3: CASSLLGQGADGYTF. The CDR3 nucleotides are TGTGCCAGCAGTTTACTAGGACAGGGGGCGGATGGCTACACCTTC.

This clonotype appeared many times. V usage is TRBV20-1 and J usage is TRBJ2-4; 7 bases agree with TRBD1. Germline CDR1 DFQATT, CDR2 SNEGSKA (reference sequence). The length of the CDR3 is 16 residues. V shed 3 bases, J shed 1 base, and the junction held 9 bases outside the gene matches. In nucleotides, the CDR3 is TGCAGTGCTAGGACACAGGGGCTGGGGGCCAAAAACATTCAGTACTTC. It yields the protein CSARTQGLGAKNIQYF.

This clonotype was counted many times. The chain recombines TRBV7-9 with TRBJ2-7; the D is unclear. The CDR3 extends over 12 amino acids. V was shortened by 3 bases and J by 7 bases, with 10 bases between the two germline ends. CDR1 is SEHNR and CDR2 is FQNEAQ in the germline V gene (reference sequence). The CDR3 coding sequence is TGTGCCAGCAGCTTGAAAGGGTGGGAGCAGTACTTC. It specifies CASSLKGWEQYF.

Many counts were recorded for this clonotype. The CDR3 DNA reads TGCAGCGTTGGGGGAAGTTCTAGCACAGATACGCAGTATTTT. This sequence encodes CSVGGSSSTDTQYF. The chain carries TRBV29-1 and TRBJ2-3; D is unclear. The CDR3 has 14 amino acids. V was clipped by 4 bases and J by 0 bases, with 11 bases between them. The germline CDR1 and CDR2 sequences are SQVTM and ANQGSEA.

This clonotype occurred many times. The chain employs TRBV6-5 and TRBJ2-4, with a weak D call TRBD1 (5 bases). V dropped 6 bases and J dropped 1 base, with 13 bases sitting between them. Germline V CDR1 and CDR2: MNHEY, SVGAGI. This CDR3 has 15 amino acids. The CDR3 reads CASRRSTDAKNIQYF. The CDR3 DNA reads as TGTGCCAGCAGGCGTTCGACAGACGCCAAAAACATTCAGTACTTC.

There are many counts of this clonotype. The genes are TRBV15 and TRBJ1-1; D not resolved. This CDR3 contains 14 residues. Germline-derived CDR1 and CDR2 are LNHNV and YYDKDF (reference sequence). With 0 bases removed from V and 4 bases from J, the gap between germline ends came to 9 bases. CDR3 sequence (DNA): TGTGCCACCAGCAGAGATCTTGAGGCCACTGAAGCTTTCTTT. This codes for CATSRDLEATEAFF.

This clonotype came up many times. V usage is TRBV24-1 and J usage is TRBJ2-1; TRBD2 is a possible D gene (8 bases). Per the germline V gene, CDR1 is KGHDR and CDR2 is SFDVKD. Trimming removed 8 bases from V and 8 bases from J, with 24 bases in between. This CDR3 is built from 16 residues. The CDR3 DNA sequence: TGTGCCACCACCGGGGCTAGCGGGCCAGGGGGTGATGAGCAGTTCTTC. Its protein is CATTGASGPGGDEQFF.

At least ten counts were recorded for this clonotype. This sequence joins TRBV7-9 and TRBJ2-7; D may match TRBD1 or TRBD2 (5 bases each). The V end was cut by 5 bases, the J end by 4 bases, with 12 bases between. Per germline, CDR1 SEHNR and CDR2 FQNEAQ (reference sequence). The CDR3 is 13 amino acids. The DNA of the CDR3 is TGTGCCAGCAGCCCGCGATGGGGGTACGAGCAGTACTTC. It is translated as CASSPRWGYEQYF. Variable domain in full (rest from reference TRBV7-9 and TRBJ2-7): DTGVSQNPRHKITKRGQNVTFRCDPISEHNRLYWYRQTLGQGPEFLTYFQNEAQLEKSRLLSDRFSAERPKGSFSTLEIQRTEQGDSAMYLCASSPRWGYEQYFGPGTRLTVT.

This clonotype was seen at least ten times. This chain links TRBV4-1 with TRBJ2-3; TRBD2 matches 7 bases. The ends lost 0 bases at V and 1 base at J; junction bases unmatched: 4. Germline-derived CDR1 and CDR2 are MGHRA and YSYEKL. This CDR3 has 16 residues. In DNA, the CDR3 is TGCGCCAGCAGCCAAGATCGCAGCGGGGGCACAGATACGCAGTATTTT. Translation gives CASSQDRSGGTDTQYF.

This clonotype was counted at least ten times. This rearrangement joins TRBV21-1 to TRBJ1-3. TRBV21-1 is described as a pseudogene. CDR3 length: 15 residues. The CDR3 reads CASTAGSSSENTIYF. DNA of the CDR3: TGTGCCAGCACCGCAGGTTCCTCCTCTGAAAACACCATATATTTT.

The chain links TRBV28 to TRBJ2-3, with TRBD1 matching over 8 bases. CDR1 and CDR2 (germline): MDHEN, SYDVKM. This CDR3 is 16 amino acids long. V was clipped by 6 bases and J by 4 bases; unmatched bases: 12. In DNA form, the CDR3 reads TGTGCCAGCAGCAGACTCCAGGGGGCCAGGGCAGATACGCAGTATTTT. Protein sequence: CASSRLQGARADTQYF. The full variable domain, in which reference TRBV28 and TRBJ2-3 provide the parts outside the CDR3, is DVKVTQSSRYLVKRTGEKVFLECVQDMDHENMFWYRQDPGLGLRLIYFSYDVKMKEKGDIPEGYSVSREKKERFSLILESASTNQTSMYLCASSRLQGARADTQYFGPGTRLTVL.

The CDR3, as DNA: TGTGCCATCAGTGAGCTTCAGACAGGGAACGAGGGGAATGAGCAGTTCTTC. Its translation is CAISELQTGNEGNEQFF. The chain combines TRBV10-3 with TRBJ2-1, with TRBD1 matching over 7 bases. CDR3 length: 17 residues. CDR1 and CDR2 (germline): ENHRY, SYGVKD. V was clipped by 2 bases and J by 7 bases; unmatched bases: 14.

In its sample, this clonotype was seen many times. The chain recombines TRBV12-3 or TRBV12-4 with TRBJ2-2; TRBD1 agrees at 8 bases. After removal of 6 bases from V and 4 bases from J, the junction contained 13 bases not matched to a gene. There are 17 residues in the CDR3. Here the CDR3 reads CASSSPRDRPSTGELFF. In DNA form, the CDR3 reads TGTGCCAGCAGCTCACCCCGGGACAGGCCGTCCACCGGGGAGCTGTTTTTT.

This clonotype has at least ten counts. The rearrangement uses TRBV6-5 and TRBJ1-4, with D uncertain. Per germline, CDR1 MNHEY and CDR2 SVGAGI. The CDR3 sequence is 16 residues long. V was trimmed by 0 bases and J by 7 bases, leaving 15 bases between them. The CDR3 DNA is TGTGCCAGCAGTTACTCCCCTGGACGGTTTCTTGAAAAACTGTTTTTT. The encoded protein is CASSYSPGRFLEKLFF.

This clonotype was seen ten or more times. This chain uses TRBV20-1 with TRBJ2-5; tentatively, D is TRBD1 (5 bases). CDR3 length equals 14 residues. Looked up from germline, CDR1 is DFQATT and CDR2 is SNEGSKA (reference sequence). The V end lost 0 bases, the J end lost 5 bases, and 13 bases lay between the germline ends. The CDR3 spells CSARDPARVETQYF. In nucleotides, the CDR3 is TGCAGTGCTAGAGACCCGGCCAGGGTGGAGACCCAGTACTTC.

At least ten counts were recorded for this clonotype. The V call is TRBV5-1, the J call TRBJ2-7; 7 bases fit TRBD1. V was pared by 1 base and J by 7 bases, with 17 bases of the junction left unmatched. The CDR3 is made up of 17 amino acids. Per the germline V gene, CDR1 is SGHRS and CDR2 is YFSETQ. Here the CDR3 reads CASSLPLTWDRVEEQYF. The CDR3, as DNA: TGCGCCAGCAGCTTGCCCTTAACCTGGGACAGAGTGGAAGAGCAGTACTTC.